The T cell receptor (beta chain) described here comes from a study of blood T cell repertoires in COVID-19. Trimming cost V 0 bases and J 7 bases, with 16 bases left between them. The CDR3 has 15 amino acids. Germline V gives CDR1 SGHRS, CDR2 YFSETQ. Some clones are missing from TCRdb's copy, which holds only in-frame ones; the method was immunoSEQ multiplex PCR. The sample holds about 320,000 clones, about 87% seen once. Material for sequencing was peripheral blood. V gene TRBV5-1 combines with J gene TRBJ1-2; D possibly corresponds to TRBD1 (5 bases). The clonotype comes from a woman aged 25 to 39 with COVID-19, enrolled during active disease. The chain's CDR3 is CASSLEGLLSGGYTF. The CDR3 nucleotides are TGCGCCAGCAGCTTGGAGGGACTACTCTCGGGTGGCTACACCTTC.